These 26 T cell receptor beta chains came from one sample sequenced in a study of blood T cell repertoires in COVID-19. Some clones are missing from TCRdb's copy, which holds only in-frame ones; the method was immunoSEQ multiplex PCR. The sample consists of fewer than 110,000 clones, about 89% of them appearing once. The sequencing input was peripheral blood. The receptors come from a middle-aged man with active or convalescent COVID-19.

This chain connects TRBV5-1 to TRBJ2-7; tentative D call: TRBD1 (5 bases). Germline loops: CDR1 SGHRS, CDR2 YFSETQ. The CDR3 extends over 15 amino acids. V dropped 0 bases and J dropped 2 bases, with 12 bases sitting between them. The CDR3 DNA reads TGCGCCAGCAGCTTGGCCCCAGGGAAGGCCTACGAGCAGTACTTC. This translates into CASSLAPGKAYEQYF.

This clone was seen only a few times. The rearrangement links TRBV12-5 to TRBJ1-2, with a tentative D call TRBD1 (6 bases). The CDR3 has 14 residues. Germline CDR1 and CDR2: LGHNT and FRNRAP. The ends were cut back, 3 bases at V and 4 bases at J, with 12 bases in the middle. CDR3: CASGFSGGSYGYTF. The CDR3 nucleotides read TGTGCTAGTGGTTTTTCTGGGGGCAGCTATGGCTACACCTTC.

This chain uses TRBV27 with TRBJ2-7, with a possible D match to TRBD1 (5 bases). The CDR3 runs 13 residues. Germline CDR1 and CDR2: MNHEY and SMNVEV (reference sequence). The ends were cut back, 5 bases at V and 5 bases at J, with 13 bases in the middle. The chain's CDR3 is CASSTGRVDEQYF. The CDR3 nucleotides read TGTGCCAGCAGTACCGGCAGGGTGGACGAGCAGTACTTC.

In DNA form, the CDR3 reads TGTGCCATCAGTTTAGGGGCTCTCTACACCTTC. This gives the protein CAISLGALYTF. The chain carries TRBV10-3 and TRBJ1-2, with D possibly being TRBD1 (5 bases). The germline CDR1 and CDR2 sequences are ENHRY and SYGVKD. V lost 5 bases and J 10 bases, leaving 11 bases between the germline ends. This CDR3 has 11 amino acids.

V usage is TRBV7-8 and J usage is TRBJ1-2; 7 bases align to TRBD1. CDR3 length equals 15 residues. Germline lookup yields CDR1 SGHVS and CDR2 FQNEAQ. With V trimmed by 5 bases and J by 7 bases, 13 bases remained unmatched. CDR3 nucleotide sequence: TGTGCCAGCAGCCCGGAGAGGGGGCGCGGGGTTGGCTACACCTTC. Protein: CASSPERGRGVGYTF.

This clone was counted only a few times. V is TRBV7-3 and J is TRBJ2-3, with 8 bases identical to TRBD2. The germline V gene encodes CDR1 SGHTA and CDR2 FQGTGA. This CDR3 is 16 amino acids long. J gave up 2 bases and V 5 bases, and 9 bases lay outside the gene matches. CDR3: CASSRLAGSFTDTQYF. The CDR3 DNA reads TGTGCCAGCAGCAGATTAGCGGGATCCTTCACAGATACGCAGTATTTT.

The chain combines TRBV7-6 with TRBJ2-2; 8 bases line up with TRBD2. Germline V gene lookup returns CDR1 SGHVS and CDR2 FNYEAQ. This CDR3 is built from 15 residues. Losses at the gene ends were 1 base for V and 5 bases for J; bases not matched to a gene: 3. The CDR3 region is CASSLVGLATGELFF. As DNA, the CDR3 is TGTGCCAGCAGCTTAGTTGGACTAGCAACCGGGGAGCTGTTTTTT.

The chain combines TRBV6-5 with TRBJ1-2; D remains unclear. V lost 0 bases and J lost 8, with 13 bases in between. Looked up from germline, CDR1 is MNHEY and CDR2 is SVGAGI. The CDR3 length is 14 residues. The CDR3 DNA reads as TGTGCCAGCAGTTACTCGTCAGGATTAGGCGGCTACACCTTC. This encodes CASSYSSGLGGYTF.

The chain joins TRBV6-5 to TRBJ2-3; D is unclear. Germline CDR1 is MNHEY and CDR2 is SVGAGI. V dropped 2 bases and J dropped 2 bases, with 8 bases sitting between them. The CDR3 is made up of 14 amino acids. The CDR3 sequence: CASSYARDTDTQYF. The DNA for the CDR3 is TGTGCCAGCAGTTACGCGCGCGACACAGATACGCAGTATTTT.

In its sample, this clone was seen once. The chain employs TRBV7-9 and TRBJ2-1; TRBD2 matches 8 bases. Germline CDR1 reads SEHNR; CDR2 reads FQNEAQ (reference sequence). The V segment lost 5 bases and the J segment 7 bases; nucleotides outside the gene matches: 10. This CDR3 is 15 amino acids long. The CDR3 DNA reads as TGTGCCAGCAGCCGCCGGGGGGGGGCGCGGAATGAGCAGTTCTTC. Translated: CASSRRGGARNEQFF.

CDR3 DNA sequence: TGTGCCAGCAGCCGCGACAGACTCTATGGCTACACCTTC. As protein: CASSRDRLYGYTF. The chain has TRBV6-5 and TRBJ1-2, with a weak D call TRBD1 (5 bases). Trimming took 6 bases from V and 4 from J, leaving 12 bases between them. The CDR3 is made up of 13 amino acids. CDR1 and CDR2 (germline): MNHEY, SVGAGI.

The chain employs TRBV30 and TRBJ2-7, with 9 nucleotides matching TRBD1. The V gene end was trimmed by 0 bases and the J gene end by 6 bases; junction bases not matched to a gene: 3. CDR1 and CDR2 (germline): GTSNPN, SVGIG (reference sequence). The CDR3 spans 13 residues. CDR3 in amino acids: CAWSVGTGFEQYF. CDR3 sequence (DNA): TGTGCCTGGAGTGTAGGGACAGGGTTCGAGCAGTACTTC.

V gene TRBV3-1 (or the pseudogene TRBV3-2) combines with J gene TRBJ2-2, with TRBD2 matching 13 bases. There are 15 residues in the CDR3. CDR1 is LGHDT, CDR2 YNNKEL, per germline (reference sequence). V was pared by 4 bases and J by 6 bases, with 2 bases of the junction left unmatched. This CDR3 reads CASSRTSGSAGELFF. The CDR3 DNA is TGTGCCAGCAGCCGGACTAGCGGGAGTGCCGGGGAGCTGTTTTTT.

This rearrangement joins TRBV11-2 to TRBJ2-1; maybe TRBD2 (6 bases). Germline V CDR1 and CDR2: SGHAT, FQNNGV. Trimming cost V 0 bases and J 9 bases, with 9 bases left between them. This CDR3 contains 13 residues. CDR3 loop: CASSLDHGGEQFF. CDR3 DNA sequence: TGTGCCAGCAGCTTAGATCACGGGGGTGAGCAGTTCTTC.

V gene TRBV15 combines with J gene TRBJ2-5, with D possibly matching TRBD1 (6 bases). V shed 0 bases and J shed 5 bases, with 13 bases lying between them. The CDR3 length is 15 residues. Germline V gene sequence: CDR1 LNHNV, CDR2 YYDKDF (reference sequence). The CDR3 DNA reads TGTGCCACCAGCAGAGATTGGGGGCAACAGGAGACCCAGTACTTC. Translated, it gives CATSRDWGQQETQYF.

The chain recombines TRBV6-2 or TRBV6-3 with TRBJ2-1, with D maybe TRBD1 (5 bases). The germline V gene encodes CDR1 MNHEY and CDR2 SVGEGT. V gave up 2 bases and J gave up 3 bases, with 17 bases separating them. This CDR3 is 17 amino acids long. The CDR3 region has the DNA TGTGCCAGCAGTTACGCCAGAGAACAGGTATTCTACAATGAGCAGTTCTTC. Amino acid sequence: CASSYAREQVFYNEQFF.

The CDR3, as DNA: TGTGCCAGCAGTTTGGGGGGTTACAATGAGCAGTTCTTC. It is translated as CASSLGGYNEQFF. This rearrangement joins TRBV28 to TRBJ2-1, with a possible D match to TRBD2 (6 bases). Germline V gives CDR1 MDHEN, CDR2 SYDVKM. Trimming took off 3 bases at V and 4 bases at J, with 7 bases between the two ends. The CDR3 contains 13 residues.

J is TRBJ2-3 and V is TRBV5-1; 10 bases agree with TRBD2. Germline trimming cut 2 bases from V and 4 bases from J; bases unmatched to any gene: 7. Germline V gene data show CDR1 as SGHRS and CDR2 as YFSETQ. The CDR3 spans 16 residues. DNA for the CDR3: TGCGCCAGCAGCTTTTCGGCTAGCGGGAGAGCAGATACGCAGTATTTT. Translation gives CASSFSASGRADTQYF.

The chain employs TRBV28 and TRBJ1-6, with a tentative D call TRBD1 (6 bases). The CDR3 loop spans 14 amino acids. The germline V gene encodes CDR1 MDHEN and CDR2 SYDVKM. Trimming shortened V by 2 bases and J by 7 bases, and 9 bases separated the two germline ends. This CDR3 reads CASSLHGQNSPLHF. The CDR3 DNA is TGTGCCAGCAGTTTACACGGACAGAATTCACCCCTCCACTTT.

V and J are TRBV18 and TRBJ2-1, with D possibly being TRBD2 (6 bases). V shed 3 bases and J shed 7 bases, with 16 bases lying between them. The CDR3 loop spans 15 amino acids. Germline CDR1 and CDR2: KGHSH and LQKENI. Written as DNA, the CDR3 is TGTGCCAGCTCACCTACGGGAGCTCGGAGAAATGAGCAGTTCTTC. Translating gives CASSPTGARRNEQFF. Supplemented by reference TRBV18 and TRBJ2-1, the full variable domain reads NAGVMQNPRHLVRRRGQEARLRCSPMKGHSHVYWYRQLPEEGLKFMVYLQKENIIDESGMPKERFSAEFPKEGPSILRIQQVVRGDSAAYFCASSPTGARRNEQFFGPGTRLTVL.

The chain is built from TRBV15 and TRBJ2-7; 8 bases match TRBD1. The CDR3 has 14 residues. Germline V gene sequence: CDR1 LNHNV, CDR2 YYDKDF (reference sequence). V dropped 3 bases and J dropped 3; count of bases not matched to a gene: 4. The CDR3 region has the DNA TGTGCCACCAGCAGCAGGGGGCAGGGCTACGAGCAGTACTTC. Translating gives CATSSRGQGYEQYF. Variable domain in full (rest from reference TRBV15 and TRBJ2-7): DAMVIQNPRYQVTQFGKPVTLSCSQTLNHNVMYWYQQKSSQAPKLLFHYYDKDFNNEADTPDNFQSRRPNTSFCFLDIRSPGLGDTAMYLCATSSRGQGYEQYFGPGTRLTVT.

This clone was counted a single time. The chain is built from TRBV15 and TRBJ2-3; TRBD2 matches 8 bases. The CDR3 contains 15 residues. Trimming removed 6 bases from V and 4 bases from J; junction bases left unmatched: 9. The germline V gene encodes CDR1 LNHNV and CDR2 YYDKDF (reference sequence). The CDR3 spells CATSRTGRAPDTQYF. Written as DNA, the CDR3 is TGTGCCACCAGTAGGACCGGGAGGGCCCCAGATACGCAGTATTTT. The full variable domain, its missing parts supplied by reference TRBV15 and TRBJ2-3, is DAMVIQNPRYQVTQFGKPVTLSCSQTLNHNVMYWYQQKSSQAPKLLFHYYDKDFNNEADTPDNFQSRRPNTSFCFLDIRSPGLGDTAMYLCATSRTGRAPDTQYFGPGTRLTVL.

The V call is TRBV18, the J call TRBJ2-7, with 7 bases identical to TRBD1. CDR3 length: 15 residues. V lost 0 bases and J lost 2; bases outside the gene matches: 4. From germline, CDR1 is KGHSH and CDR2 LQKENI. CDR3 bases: TGTGCCAGCTCACCACCATTGGACAGGACCTACGAGCAGTACTTC. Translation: CASSPPLDRTYEQYF.

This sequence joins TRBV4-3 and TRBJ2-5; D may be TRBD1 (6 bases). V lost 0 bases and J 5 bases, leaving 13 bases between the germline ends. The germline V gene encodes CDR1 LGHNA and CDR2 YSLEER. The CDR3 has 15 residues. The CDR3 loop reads CASSQDWQGPETQYF. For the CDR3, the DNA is TGCGCCAGCAGCCAAGATTGGCAGGGGCCGGAGACCCAGTACTTC.

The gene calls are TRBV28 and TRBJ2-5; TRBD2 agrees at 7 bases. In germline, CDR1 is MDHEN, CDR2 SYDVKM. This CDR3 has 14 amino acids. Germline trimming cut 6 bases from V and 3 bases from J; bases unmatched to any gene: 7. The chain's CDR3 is CASRLGRAKETQYF. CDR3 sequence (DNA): TGTGCCAGCAGATTGGGGAGGGCCAAAGAGACCCAGTACTTC.

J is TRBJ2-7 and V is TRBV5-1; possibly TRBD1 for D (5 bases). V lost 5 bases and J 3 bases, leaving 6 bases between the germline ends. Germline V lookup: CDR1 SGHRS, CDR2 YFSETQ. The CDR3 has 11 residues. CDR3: CASRDNYEQYF. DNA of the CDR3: TGCGCCAGCAGGGACAACTACGAGCAGTACTTC.